The next 8 T cell receptor beta chains were all read from a single sample in a study of T cell responses to AZD1222 COVID-19 vaccine. The assay was immunoSEQ multiplex PCR, and TCRdb's table has in-frame clones only and misses some. The repertoire includes about 96,000 clones, 90% of them detected once, and about 25% sits in the top ten. Source: peripheral blood, taken on day 0 of AZD1222 vaccination. The receptors derive from an adult in good health.

This chain links TRBV28 with TRBJ1-4; no clear D. This CDR3 contains 17 residues. Per germline, CDR1 MDHEN and CDR2 SYDVKM. With 5 bases removed from V and 4 bases from J, the gap between germline ends came to 20 bases. The DNA for the CDR3 is TGTGCCAGCAGTCCCCCTCTGGGTAGGGAGTTTAATGAAAAACTGTTTTTT. Its protein product is CASSPPLGREFNEKLFF.

Here the CDR3 DNA reads TGTGCCAGCAGCTCCACAGGGACGAACATTCAGTACTTC. Its protein product is CASSSTGTNIQYF. The chain combines TRBV11-2 with TRBJ2-4; a weak D match, TRBD1 (6 bases). This CDR3 contains 13 residues. The germline V gene has CDR1 SGHAT and CDR2 FQNNGV. Trimming removed 4 bases at V and 7 bases at J, with 11 bases between.

The rearrangement joins TRBV28 to TRBJ2-5, with D perhaps given as TRBD1 or TRBD2 (5 bases each). V lost 6 bases and J 5 bases, leaving 25 bases between the germline ends. CDR3 length: 17 residues. Germline assignment: CDR1 MDHEN and CDR2 SYDVKM. The CDR3: CASSQNEIGTMVETQYF. The CDR3 bases are TGTGCCAGCAGCCAGAATGAAATCGGGACGATGGTCGAGACCCAGTACTTC. The full variable domain, rest sourced from reference TRBV28 and TRBJ2-5, is DVKVTQSSRYLVKRTGEKVFLECVQDMDHENMFWYRQDPGLGLRLIYFSYDVKMKEKGDIPEGYSVSREKKERFSLILESASTNQTSMYLCASSQNEIGTMVETQYFGPGTRLLVL.

The genes are TRBV27 and TRBJ1-4; TRBD1 is a possible D gene (5 bases). With 6 bases removed from V and 3 bases from J, the gap between germline ends came to 14 bases. The CDR3 loop spans 15 amino acids. CDR1 is MNHEY and CDR2 is SMNVEV in the germline V gene (reference sequence). CDR3 sequence: CASSRGQAANEKLFF. In DNA, the CDR3 is TGTGCCAGCAGCCGGGGCCAAGCGGCTAATGAAAAACTGTTTTTT.

This rearrangement joins TRBV14 to TRBJ2-2, with unresolved D. V was trimmed by 2 bases and J by 0 bases, leaving 7 bases between them. This CDR3 is 15 amino acids long. CDR1 SGHDN and CDR2 FVKESK come from the germline V gene. The CDR3 DNA sequence: TGTGCCAGCAGCCAAATCTCCACGAACACCGGGGAGCTGTTTTTT. It codes for CASSQISTNTGELFF.

This chain links TRBV19 with TRBJ1-3; D ambiguous. From germline, CDR1 is LNHDA and CDR2 SQIVND (reference sequence). V gave up 6 bases and J gave up 2 bases, with 14 bases separating them. The CDR3 contains 15 residues. The CDR3 DNA is TGTGCCAGTAGGATCGGAGGATTTGCTGGAAACACCATATATTTT. The encoded protein is CASRIGGFAGNTIYF.

V gene TRBV18 combines with J gene TRBJ2-7, with 7 bases identical to TRBD1. This CDR3 contains 13 residues. Per germline, CDR1 KGHSH and CDR2 LQKENI. V gave up 3 bases and J gave up 5 bases; unmatched junction bases: 4. The CDR3 reads CASSPRGPDEQYF. CDR3 nucleotide sequence: TGTGCCAGCTCACCGAGGGGGCCCGACGAGCAGTACTTC.

This chain joins TRBV5-5 and TRBJ2-7; tentatively, D is TRBD2 (5 bases). Germline V CDR1 and CDR2: SGHKS, YYEKEE (reference sequence). Trimming pared 4 bases from V and 3 bases from J, leaving 8 bases between. The CDR3 runs to 12 residues. CDR3 region: CASSVRGYEQYF. The CDR3 region has the DNA TGTGCCAGCAGCGTACGGGGCTACGAGCAGTACTTC.